This T cell receptor (beta chain) was sequenced for a study of spatial heterogeneity in lung cancer. Time point in this sample: sample taken at primary tumor resection. Without sorting, whole RNA was sequenced from tumor, nontumor lung or frozen PBMC. The V segment lost 3 bases and the J segment 4 bases; nucleotides outside the gene matches: 9. The CDR3 consists of 16 residues. CDR1 is SGHRS and CDR2 is YFSETQ in the germline V gene. TCRdb re-called the 5' RACE reads through MiXCR, storing one row per CDR3 protein. The repertoire has 80,000 to 95,000 distinct CDR3 sequences, about 9.4% of them found once; the top ten carry less than 8.5%.

This receptor was identified in a male donor with early-stage non-small cell lung cancer. Sequences were derived from PBMCs, sampled at surgery. The chain combines TRBV5-1 with TRBJ1-1; 10 bases match TRBD1. CDR3 amino acids: CASSYSGTGEGTEAFF. CDR3 DNA: TGCGCCAGCAGCTACTCCGGGACAGGGGAGGGCACTGAAGCTTTCTTT.